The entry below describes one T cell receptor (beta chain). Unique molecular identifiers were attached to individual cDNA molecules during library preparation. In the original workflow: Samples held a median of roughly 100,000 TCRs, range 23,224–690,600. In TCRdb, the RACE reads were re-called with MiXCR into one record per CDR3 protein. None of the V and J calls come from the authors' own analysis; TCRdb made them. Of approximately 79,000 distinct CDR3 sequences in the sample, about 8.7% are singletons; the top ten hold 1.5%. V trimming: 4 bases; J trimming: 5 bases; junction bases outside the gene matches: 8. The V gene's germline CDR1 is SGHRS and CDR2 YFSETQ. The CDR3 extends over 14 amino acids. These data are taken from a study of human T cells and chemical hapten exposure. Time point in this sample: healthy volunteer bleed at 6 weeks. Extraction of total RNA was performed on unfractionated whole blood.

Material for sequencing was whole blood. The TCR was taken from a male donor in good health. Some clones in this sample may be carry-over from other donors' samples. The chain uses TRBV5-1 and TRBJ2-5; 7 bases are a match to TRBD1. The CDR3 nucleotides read TGCGCCAGCAGCCCACTAGGACAGGTTGAGACCCAGTACTTC. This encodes CASSPLGQVETQYF.